This record covers a single TCR beta chain. The sample is drawn from a study of T cell changes during pregnancy in multiple sclerosis. The repertoire was sequenced with immunoSEQ multiplex PCR; TCRdb's copy has only in-frame clones and lacks some. The repertoire holds over 15,000 clones, with about 90% as singletons. Germline V gives CDR1 LGHNA, CDR2 YNFKEQ. This CDR3 is built from 16 residues. Trimming at V came to 1 base and at J to 2 bases, leaving 8 bases not matched to a gene. The specimen comprised CD8+ T cells from peripheral blood mononuclear cells, sampled after pregnancy. V and J are TRBV4-2 and TRBJ2-7, with 7 bases that match TRBD1. The source is a female donor in good health, enrolled as a control in a pregnancy study. CDR3 sequence (DNA): TGTGCCAGCAGCCAAGTAATTGGACAGGAGACCTACGAGCAGTACTTC. Translated: CASSQVIGQETYEQYF.